The 4 T cell receptor beta chains reported below all come from one sample, sequenced in a study of blood T cell repertoires in COVID-19 (TCRdb year 2020). Receptor amplification or capture employed the immunoSEQ multiplex PCR assay. Not all clones reach the TCRdb copy of this immuneACCESS table, which keeps in-frame sequences only. Checked studies attribute under half of the gap to unresolved V genes and leave the rest unexplained. The sample table contains more than 450,000 clones; only one count was recorded for 87% of them. The ten largest account for 0.65% to 0.9% of the sample. Sequencing was performed on PBMCs or T cells enriched from blood (not recorded which). The receptors shown here come from a woman aged 18-30 years who had recovered from COVID-19.

This chain connects TRBV5-1 to TRBJ2-3, with 8 bases identical to TRBD2. The CDR3 extends over 15 amino acids. J gave up 6 bases and V 0 bases, and 6 bases lay outside the gene matches. CDR1 and CDR2 (germline): SGHRS, YFSETQ. DNA of the CDR3: TGCGCCAGCAGCTTGGGACTAGCGTTTGCGGATACGCAGTATTTT. This encodes CASSLGLAFADTQYF.

This chain joins TRBV5-4 and TRBJ1-1; D may be TRBD1 (5 bases). The CDR3 is made up of 14 amino acids. CDR1 SGHNT and CDR2 YYREEE come from the germline V gene (reference sequence). The V end lost 5 bases, the J end lost 4 bases, and 15 bases lay between the germline ends. CDR3 in amino acids: CASSHPSGATEAFF. The CDR3 DNA is TGTGCCAGCAGTCATCCTAGCGGGGCCACTGAAGCTTTCTTT.

V gene TRBV11-2 combines with J gene TRBJ2-7; D uncertain. The CDR3 has 12 amino acids. Germline loops: CDR1 SGHAT, CDR2 FQNNGV. Between the trimmed V and J ends, which lost 2 bases and 5 bases, there was a span of 7 bases. CDR3 amino acids: CASSLRVDEQYF. For the CDR3, the DNA is TGTGCCAGCAGCTTACGCGTAGACGAGCAGTACTTC.

This chain connects TRBV5-1 to TRBJ1-1; D unclear. V was cut by 0 bases and J by 1 base, with 13 bases left in between. The CDR3 loop spans 16 amino acids. Germline assignment: CDR1 SGHRS and CDR2 YFSETQ. The CDR3 spells CASSLAVGEGNTEAFF. The DNA for the CDR3 is TGCGCCAGCAGCTTGGCCGTTGGGGAGGGGAACACTGAAGCTTTCTTT.